The 27 T cell receptor beta chains below all came from one sample that was sequenced in a study of quantifying T cell responses using KT2 cells. As for the study in general: RNA was reverse transcribed with TCR alpha and beta constant-region primers.

An oligo carrying a UMI was ligated to the cDNA 3' end. The first PCR ran approximately 4 cycles with an equimolar RC1.1 and RC1.2 beta primer mix. TCRdb independently ran MiXCR on the UMI-ligation and nested PCR reads; one entry per CDR3 protein. The sample holds about 33,000 distinct CDR3 sequences, around 10% seen once. The sequencing sample was made of PBMCs spiked with cells of the T cell clone KT2. The receptors derive from a human donor.

This clonotype was counted only a few times. The gene calls are TRBV11-1 and TRBJ2-6; D not certain. The CDR3 extends over 15 amino acids. Germline V lookup: CDR1 SGHAT, CDR2 FQDESV (reference sequence). Trimming left V 3 bases short and J 4 bases short, with 10 bases between. CDR3 residues: CASSFWGPGANVLTF. CDR3 DNA: TGTGCCAGCAGCTTTTGGGGTCCCGGGGCCAACGTCCTGACTTTC.

This clonotype was counted ten times or more. The chain has TRBV4-3 and TRBJ2-1; TRBD2 matches at 8 bases. The V gene's germline CDR1 is LGHNA and CDR2 YSLEER. V was pared by 0 bases and J by 8 bases, with 12 bases of the junction left unmatched. The CDR3 length is 17 residues. Here the CDR3 reads CASSQEGAGGRGDEQFF. As DNA, the CDR3 is TGCGCCAGCAGCCAAGAAGGGGCGGGAGGTCGGGGGGATGAGCAGTTCTTC.

This clonotype was detected only a few times. The J gene is TRBJ2-7, the V gene TRBV7-6; 14 positions match TRBD2. Germline CDR1 SGHVS, CDR2 FNYEAQ. CDR3 size: 18 residues. Trimming took 1 base from V and 6 from J; bases not matched to a gene: 11. CDR3 bases: TGTGCCAGCAGCTTAGGGGGCCGACTAGCGGGGGGGAAAAGCGAGCAGTACTTC. As protein: CASSLGGRLAGGKSEQYF. The full variable domain, in which reference TRBV7-6 and TRBJ2-7 provide the parts outside the CDR3, is GAGVSQSPRYKVTKRGQDVALRCDPISGHVSLYWYRQALGQGPEFLTYFNYEAQQDKSGLPNDRFSAERPEGSISTLTIQRTEQRDSAMYRCASSLGGRLAGGKSEQYFGPGTRLTVT.

At least ten counts were recorded for this clonotype. V usage is TRBV11-2 and J usage is TRBJ2-5; 9 positions agree with TRBD2. From germline, CDR1 is SGHAT and CDR2 FQNNGV. This CDR3 region has 14 residues. The trim removed 5 bases at V and 4 bases at J, leaving 5 bases unmatched. The CDR3 loop reads CASSRGLALETQYF. CDR3 bases: TGTGCCAGCAGCAGAGGACTAGCGTTAGAGACCCAGTACTTC.

This clonotype has at least ten counts. The gene calls are TRBV20-1 and TRBJ1-5; 7 nucleotides match TRBD1. Germline CDR1 reads DFQATT; CDR2 reads SNEGSKA (reference sequence). Trimming removed 6 bases from V and 4 bases from J; junction bases left unmatched: 6. The CDR3 loop spans 13 amino acids. CDR3 protein: CSARGGGNQPQHF. The CDR3 DNA reads as TGCAGTGCACGAGGGGGCGGGAATCAGCCCCAGCATTTT.

This clonotype has at least ten counts. The chain recombines TRBV9 with TRBJ2-2, with 9 bases fitting TRBD2. Unmatched junction bases numbered 3, after V lost 2 bases and J lost 1 base. Germline assignment: CDR1 SGDLS and CDR2 YYNGEE. There are 16 residues in the CDR3. The DNA of the CDR3 is TGTGCCAGCAGCGTCCGACTAGCGGTGAACACCGGGGAGCTGTTTTTT. Its protein product is CASSVRLAVNTGELFF.

This clonotype was recorded a few times. This chain joins TRBV7-2 and TRBJ2-3; 8 bases fit TRBD2. CDR1 is SGHTA, CDR2 FQGNSA, per germline. The trim removed 7 bases at V and 6 bases at J, leaving 15 bases unmatched. The CDR3 consists of 16 residues. DNA for the CDR3: TGTGCCAGCACCCCCCATAGCGGGGCCGGGGCTGATACGCAGTATTTT. As protein: CASTPHSGAGADTQYF.

This chain connects TRBV4-1 to TRBJ1-4; D is perhaps TRBD1 (6 bases). Germline CDR1 MGHRA, CDR2 YSYEKL. The CDR3 runs 15 residues. Between the trimmed V and J ends, which lost 1 base and 6 bases, there was a span of 12 bases. The CDR3 sequence: CASSQVRGEDEKLFF. The CDR3 DNA follows: TGCGCCAGCAGCCAAGTGAGGGGGGAAGATGAAAAACTGTTTTTT.

This clonotype was detected a few times. The chain links TRBV6-4 to TRBJ2-3; 7 bases match TRBD1. This CDR3 comprises 14 residues. CDR1 is MRHNA and CDR2 is SNTAGT in the germline V gene. The V gene end was trimmed by 6 bases and the J gene end by 4 bases; junction bases not matched to a gene: 7. The CDR3 DNA reads TGTGCCAGCAGCACACAGGGGTCCGCAGATACGCAGTATTTT. It specifies CASSTQGSADTQYF.

The sample holds many counts of this clonotype. The chain uses TRBV12-3 or TRBV12-4 and TRBJ1-6; possible D gene TRBD1, 5 bases. The CDR3 runs to 15 residues. Trimming removed 2 bases at V and 10 bases at J, with 15 bases between. CDR3 nucleotides: TGTGCCAGCAGTTTACAGGGTGGGGTCGAGTCACCCCTCCACTTT. As protein: CASSLQGGVESPLHF.

The chain employs TRBV20-1 and TRBJ1-5, with no clear D. The ends were cut back, 6 bases at V and 5 bases at J, with 14 bases in the middle. Germline V CDR1 and CDR2: DFQATT, SNEGSKA (reference sequence). This CDR3 spans 13 amino acids. The CDR3 loop reads CSAGGKADQPQHF. The CDR3 DNA reads as TGCAGTGCAGGTGGCAAGGCAGATCAGCCCCAGCATTTT.

This clonotype was counted at least ten times. J is TRBJ1-2 and V is TRBV12-3 or TRBV12-4; D unresolved. V lost 1 base and J 4 bases, leaving 10 bases between the germline ends. The CDR3 is 14 residues long. DNA for the CDR3: TGTGCCAGCAGTTTAGAGATACCAGGCTATGGCTACACCTTC. The encoded protein is CASSLEIPGYGYTF.

This clonotype was recorded many times. J is TRBJ2-1 and V is TRBV20-1, with TRBD2 identical over 12 bases. The CDR3 spans 17 residues. CDR1 is DFQATT and CDR2 is SNEGSKA in the germline V gene (reference sequence). With 4 bases clipped from V and 5 bases from J, the junction kept 12 bases outside the gene matches. The CDR3 is CSATRLAGGWAHNEQFF. CDR3 coding DNA: TGCAGTGCTACTCGGCTAGCGGGAGGGTGGGCCCACAATGAGCAGTTCTTC.

This clonotype has at least ten counts. The chain uses TRBV10-2 and TRBJ2-7; D is uncertain. The ends were cut back, 2 bases at V and 7 bases at J, with 9 bases in the middle. Germline loops: CDR1 WSHSY, CDR2 SAAADI. The CDR3 length is 12 residues. The DNA for the CDR3 is TGCGCCAGCAGTGAGGCGAGTTTAGAGCAGTACTTC. This sequence encodes CASSEASLEQYF.

This clonotype showed up just a few times. This sequence joins TRBV20-1 and TRBJ2-7, with 9 bases lining up with TRBD1. V was clipped by 5 bases and J by 7 bases; unmatched bases: 9. Germline V gene sequence: CDR1 DFQATT, CDR2 SNEGSKA (reference sequence). The CDR3 has 13 amino acids. The CDR3 DNA sequence: TGCAGTGCTGAACAGGGGGCGAGGAGGGAGCAGTACTTC. Its translation is CSAEQGARREQYF.

In its sample, this clonotype was seen many times. The chain is built from TRBV29-1 and TRBJ1-1; 7 bases are shared with TRBD1. Losses at the gene ends were 4 bases for V and 5 bases for J; bases not matched to a gene: 7. The CDR3 consists of 13 residues. Germline CDR1 reads SQVTM; CDR2 reads ANQGSEA. CDR3 nucleotides: TGCAGCGTTGCTGACAGGGTTTATACTGAAGCTTTCTTT. This gives the protein CSVADRVYTEAFF. Full variable domain (missing parts from reference TRBV29-1 and TRBJ1-1): SAVISQKPSRDICQRGTSLTIQCQVDSQVTMMFWYRQQPGQSLTLIATANQGSEATYESGFVIDKFPISRPNLTFSTLTVSNMSPEDSSIYLCSVADRVYTEAFFGQGTRLTVV.

Many counts were recorded for this clonotype. The V gene is TRBV20-1, the J gene TRBJ2-2; 10 bases are shared with TRBD2. Per the germline V gene, CDR1 is DFQATT and CDR2 is SNEGSKA (reference sequence). V trimming: 2 bases; J trimming: 3 bases; junction bases outside the gene matches: 3. This CDR3 comprises 15 residues. DNA for the CDR3: TGCAGTGCTAGAAGAGGGACTAGCGACACCGGGGAGCTGTTTTTT. Protein product: CSARRGTSDTGELFF.

This clonotype was seen a handful of times. The V gene is TRBV27, the J gene TRBJ2-3; D uncertain. V was trimmed by 4 bases and J by 0 bases, leaving 11 bases between them. This CDR3 contains 15 residues. CDR1 and CDR2 (germline): MNHEY, SMNVEV (reference sequence). As DNA, the CDR3 is TGTGCCAGCAGTTCCTTGTCCCCCAGCACAGATACGCAGTATTTT. Its translation: CASSSLSPSTDTQYF.

The sample holds many counts of this clonotype. The V gene is TRBV21-1, the J gene TRBJ1-6. TRBV21-1 is reported as a pseudogene. The CDR3 loop spans 14 amino acids. CDR3 loop: CANPGSRGGSPLHF. The CDR3, as DNA: TGTGCCAACCCAGGATCAAGAGGTGGTTCACCCCTCCACTTT.

At least ten counts were recorded for this clonotype. The rearrangement links TRBV6-4 to TRBJ2-1, with D tentatively TRBD2 (7 bases). Trimming took 4 bases from V and 9 from J, leaving 13 bases between them. Germline V gene lookup returns CDR1 MRHNA and CDR2 SNTAGT. This CDR3 is 13 amino acids long. The CDR3 loop reads CASSVGGPGEQFF. CDR3 nucleotide sequence: TGTGCCAGCAGTGTGGGGGGGCCTGGTGAGCAGTTCTTC.

The chain links TRBV12-3 or TRBV12-4 to TRBJ2-3; the match to TRBD2 covers 12 bases. The CDR3 is 20 residues long. J was trimmed by 5 bases and V by 6 bases; bases with no gene match: 21. CDR3 DNA sequence: TGTGCCAGCAGGGTACGGTCTAGCGGGGGGGCCTCGGGGGCTAGAGATACGCAGTATTTT. It codes for CASRVRSSGGASGARDTQYF.

This clonotype is medium-sized (0.01 to 0.1%) by share. This chain joins TRBV20-1 and TRBJ1-1; no clear D gene. The length of the CDR3 is 12 residues. V shed 0 bases and J shed 9 bases, with 11 bases lying between them. Germline loops: CDR1 DFQATT, CDR2 SNEGSKA (reference sequence). Here the CDR3 reads CSARDYGGKAFF. In DNA form, the CDR3 reads TGCAGTGCTAGAGATTATGGAGGGAAAGCTTTCTTT.

This clonotype was observed a few times. CDR3 bases: TGTGCCAGCAGTGAACAGCGGGGGGGCACAGATACGCAGTATTTT. This translates into CASSEQRGGTDTQYF. The chain is built from TRBV25-1 and TRBJ2-3; 9 nucleotides agree with TRBD2. This CDR3 is built from 15 residues. Germline CDR1 reads MGHDK; CDR2 reads SYGVNS. V lost 2 bases to trimming and J lost 1 base; unmatched junction nucleotides: 1.

The chain employs TRBV20-1 and TRBJ2-1, with 7 bases identical to TRBD1. The germline V gene has CDR1 DFQATT and CDR2 SNEGSKA (reference sequence). This CDR3 spans 13 amino acids. V lost 5 bases to trimming and J lost 3 bases; unmatched junction nucleotides: 4. This chain's CDR3 is CSAYRQGYNEQFF. CDR3 sequence (DNA): TGCAGTGCTTATAGACAGGGCTACAATGAGCAGTTCTTC.

This clonotype has at least ten counts. The V and J genes are TRBV20-1 and TRBJ2-5; TRBD1 might be the D (6 bases). This CDR3 is built from 12 residues. Trimming pared 5 bases from V and 1 base from J, leaving 8 bases between. CDR1 and CDR2 (germline): DFQATT, SNEGSKA (reference sequence). In DNA, the CDR3 is TGCAGTGCTTGGGGGCCCCAAGAGACCCAGTACTTC. Translated: CSAWGPQETQYF.

The chain is built from TRBV12-5 and TRBJ1-5; 9 bases agree with TRBD1. There are 14 residues in the CDR3. The J segment lost 7 bases and the V segment lost 5 bases, leaving 6 bases of the junction unmatched. Germline V gene data show CDR1 as LGHNT and CDR2 as FRNRAP. This CDR3 is CASGLRQGGQPQHF. The CDR3 DNA follows: TGTGCTAGTGGTCTCAGACAGGGGGGACAGCCCCAGCATTTT.

Comment on this clonotype: A much larger clone lies a single base off, so this may be a read error. V usage is TRBV12-5 and J usage is TRBJ2-6; D possibly corresponds to TRBD2 (5 bases). Germline V gene sequence: CDR1 LGHNT, CDR2 FRNRAP. Trimming stripped 9 bases from V and 0 bases from J, with 15 bases between. The CDR3 totals 16 residues. The CDR3 coding sequence is TGTGCTAGAGGTCCGGGGATCTCCTCTGGGGCCAACGTCCTGACTTTC. Translating gives CARGPGISSGANVLTF.